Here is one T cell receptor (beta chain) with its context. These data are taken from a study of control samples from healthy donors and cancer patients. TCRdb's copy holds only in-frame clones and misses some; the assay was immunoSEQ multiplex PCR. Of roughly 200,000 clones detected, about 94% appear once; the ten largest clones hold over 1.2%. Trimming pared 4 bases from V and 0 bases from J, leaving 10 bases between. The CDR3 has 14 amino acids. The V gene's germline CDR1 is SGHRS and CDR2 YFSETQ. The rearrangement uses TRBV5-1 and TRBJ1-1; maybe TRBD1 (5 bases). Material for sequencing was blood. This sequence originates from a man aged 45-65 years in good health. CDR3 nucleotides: TGCGCCAGCAGCGTGTACAGGATGAACACTGAAGCTTTCTTT. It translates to CASSVYRMNTEAFF.